A selection of T cell receptor beta chains follows, all from one sample in a study of neurological immune-mediated disorders. TCRdb re-derived calls from the 5' RACE reads in MiXCR, one entry per CDR3 protein. The sample includes about 66,000 distinct CDR3 sequences, almost 3.5% of them seen just once. Input material: PBMCs. These receptors came from a man aged 35-49 years with multiple sclerosis. CDR3s include the opening cysteine and the closing phenylalanine or tryptophan. The D gene is left open where the match is weak. Rows may omit the clone size; those that give it use once, few, many or a size class.

d_call	clone_size	v_call	j_call	cdr3_aa	cdr3_nt
NA	many	TRBV5-8	TRBJ2-2	CASSLLYRSIANTGELFF	TGTGCCAGCAGCTTGTTATACAGGTCGATCGCGAACACCGGGGAGCTGTTTTTT
TRBD2	many	TRBV7-9	TRBJ2-1	CASSRNLVAGGPGNEQFF	TGTGCCAGCAGCCGGAATTTAGTAGCGGGAGGGCCGGGGAATGAGCAGTTCTTC
TRBD2	many	TRBV25-1	TRBJ2-1	CASSEGSGGRNEQFF	TGTGCCAGCAGTGAAGGGAGCGGGGGTCGCAATGAGCAGTTCTTC
TRBD1	many	TRBV20-1	TRBJ2-7	CSASGQWKYEQYF	TGCAGTGCTTCGGGACAGTGGAAATACGAGCAGTACTTC
NA	many	TRBV7-2	TRBJ2-5	CASSLGPTGTFQETQYF	TGTGCCAGCAGCTTAGGGCCGACAGGAACCTTCCAAGAGACCCAGTACTTC
TRBD2	few	TRBV5-1	TRBJ2-2	CASSLAWAAGTSGVSNTGELFF	TGCGCCAGCAGCTTGGCCTGGGCTGCCGGGACTAGCGGGGTCTCGAACACCGGGGAGCTGTTTTTT
NA	many	TRBV7-8	TRBJ2-2	CASSIRVPNTGELFF	TGTGCCAGCAGCATTAGGGTCCCGAACACCGGGGAGCTGTTTTTT
NA	many	TRBV20-1	TRBJ1-5	CSAFDRNQPQHF	TGCAGTGCTTTTGACAGGAATCAGCCCCAGCATTTT
NA	many	TRBV7-8	TRBJ2-7	CASIKDFPYEQYF	TGTGCCAGCATCAAGGACTTTCCCTACGAGCAGTACTTC
NA	many	TRBV27	TRBJ2-3	CASSLYRVMGEDTQYF	TGTGCCAGCAGTTTATACAGGGTAATGGGGGAAGATACGCAGTATTTT
TRBD1	many	TRBV2	TRBJ1-1	CASSRDRENTEAFF	TGTGCCAGTAGCCGGGACAGGGAGAACACTGAAGCTTTCTTT
NA	many	TRBV11-2	TRBJ1-2	CASSWSRDINYGYTF	TGTGCCAGCAGCTGGTCCCGGGACATTAACTATGGCTACACCTTC
TRBD2	many	TRBV18	TRBJ2-1	CASSPTSGEMAAEQFF	TGTGCCAGCTCTCCGACTAGCGGGGAGATGGCGGCTGAGCAGTTCTTC
NA	NA	TRBV7-9	TRBJ1-4	CASSSKGGEKLFF	TGTGCCAGCAGCTCCAAGGGGGGTGAAAAACTGTTTTTT
TRBD1	many	TRBV3-1	TRBJ1-1	CASCHRQGLTEAFF	TGTGCCAGTTGCCATAGACAGGGCCTCACTGAAGCTTTCTTT